This TCR beta chain was retrieved from a study of response to subunit inactivated influenza vaccine. TCRdb itself ran the RT-PCR reads through MiXCR, one entry per CDR3 protein. The sample has 550,000 to 800,000 distinct CDR3 sequences; about a sixth are singletons. On this clonotype itself: As yet, its antigen is unknown.

Broader study findings: The authors offered the suggestion that each seasonal influenza vaccination recruits few new T cells.

The ends lost 2 bases at V and 9 bases at J; junction bases unmatched: 8. The CDR3 contains 16 residues. Germline-derived CDR1 and CDR2 are SGHTA and FQGTGA. The material was PBMCs from blood, obtained about 12 days after vaccination. V is TRBV7-3 and J is TRBJ2-1; 12 bases agree with TRBD2. The sequence was obtained from a man in his forties or fifties who received an inactivated influenza vaccine. CDR3: CASSLSTASGRGEQFF. CDR3 coding DNA: TGTGCCAGCAGCTTATCAACGGCTAGCGGGAGGGGTGAGCAGTTCTTC.